This T cell receptor (beta chain) was recorded in a study of blood T cell repertoires in COVID-19. About the research overall: Sample material is recorded as cDNA or gDNA derived from T cells, B-cell-depleted T cells, or PBMCs.

Method: immunoSEQ multiplex PCR; TCRdb's copy keeps in-frame clones and lacks some. The table has about 49,000 clones, around 83% seen once. The CDR3 consists of 15 residues. The trim removed 5 bases at V and 2 bases at J, leaving 7 bases unmatched. Germline assignment: CDR1 MDHEN and CDR2 SYDVKM. The TCR comes from a man aged 50-59 years with acute or convalescent COVID-19. The rearrangement uses TRBV28 and TRBJ2-7, with TRBD1 matching over 9 bases. The sequenced material came from peripheral blood. CDR3 region: CASSVPRDRAYEQYF. The CDR3 bases are TGTGCCAGCAGTGTCCCTAGGGACAGGGCCTACGAGCAGTACTTC.